Below are 19 T cell receptor beta chains sequenced from a single sample in a study of blood T cell repertoires in COVID-19. Sequenced by immunoSEQ multiplex PCR; TCRdb stores in-frame clones only, minus some. The sample yields 45,000 to 65,000 clones, 81% seen once. The sample taken for sequencing was peripheral blood. The receptors shown here come from a woman aged 60-75 years with acute or convalescent COVID-19.

This clone was counted between two and nine times. This chain connects TRBV7-2 to TRBJ2-2; D unresolved. The CDR3 extends over 16 amino acids. V was shortened by 5 bases and J by 3 bases, with 16 bases between the two germline ends. CDR1 and CDR2 (germline): SGHTA, FQGNSA. The CDR3 protein is CASSPRWSRDTGELFF. The DNA for the CDR3 is TGTGCCAGCAGCCCCCGGTGGAGCAGAGACACCGGGGAGCTGTTTTTT.

A few counts support this clone. V usage is TRBV6-4 and J usage is TRBJ1-1; TRBD1 might be the D (6 bases). CDR3 size: 13 residues. Germline V CDR1 and CDR2: MRHNA, SNTAGT. Trimming pared 5 bases from V and 0 bases from J, leaving 7 bases between. This CDR3 is CASSTGLNTEAFF. The CDR3 nucleotides read TGTGCCAGCAGTACAGGGCTGAACACTGAAGCTTTCTTT.

This clone has a single count. This chain joins TRBV24-1 and TRBJ2-2; D perhaps matches TRBD1 (5 bases). Trimming shortened V by 5 bases and J by 4 bases, and 16 bases separated the two germline ends. This CDR3 is 16 amino acids long. Germline V gene sequence: CDR1 KGHDR, CDR2 SFDVKD. CDR3 sequence reads: CATSVQEGYGTGELFF. The DNA for the CDR3 is TGTGCCACCAGTGTACAGGAAGGGTACGGCACCGGGGAGCTGTTTTTT.

The chain uses TRBV28 and TRBJ1-1, with a possible D match to TRBD1 (6 bases). In germline, CDR1 is MDHEN, CDR2 SYDVKM. Trimming took 2 bases from V and 6 from J, leaving 16 bases between them. This CDR3 has 15 amino acids. CDR3 sequence: CASSLVSGGAAEAFF. CDR3 bases: TGTGCCAGCAGTTTAGTATCTGGGGGCGCCGCTGAAGCTTTCTTT.

The chain carries TRBV5-1 and TRBJ1-3; D perhaps matches TRBD1 (6 bases). This CDR3 contains 15 residues. With 4 bases removed from V and 2 bases from J, the gap between germline ends came to 13 bases. Looked up from germline, CDR1 is SGHRS and CDR2 is YFSETQ. In DNA form, the CDR3 reads TGCGCCAGCAGCCCCCGAACAGGGACTGGAAACACCATATATTTT. Protein: CASSPRTGTGNTIYF.

The CDR3 nucleotides read TGTGCCAGCAGCTCCGCCGGGGGGGGGCCGGAGACCCAGTACTTC. Amino acids: CASSSAGGGPETQYF. The chain is built from TRBV7-8 and TRBJ2-5; TRBD2 matches 8 bases. The CDR3 has 15 residues. Germline values: CDR1 SGHVS, CDR2 FQNEAQ. V gave up 4 bases and J gave up 5 bases; unmatched junction bases: 9.

The chain carries TRBV7-2 and TRBJ2-1, with a tentative D call TRBD2 (6 bases). V was cut by 6 bases and J by 5 bases, with 17 bases left in between. CDR1 and CDR2 (germline): SGHTA, FQGNSA. CDR3 length: 15 residues. The CDR3 region is CASSPFGGANNEQFF. The CDR3 DNA sequence: TGTGCCAGCAGTCCCTTCGGAGGGGCCAACAATGAGCAGTTCTTC. The full variable domain, with the rest looked up from reference TRBV7-2 and TRBJ2-1, is GAGVSQSPSNKVTEKGKDVELRCDPISGHTALYWYRQSLGQGLEFLIYFQGNSAPDKSGLPSDRFSAERTGGSVSTLTIQRTQQEDSAVYLCASSPFGGANNEQFFGPGTRLTVL.

The chain has TRBV19 and TRBJ2-7; TRBD1 aligns across 9 bases. Trimming at V came to 5 bases and at J to 2 bases, leaving 10 bases not matched to a gene. The CDR3 totals 16 residues. Germline-derived CDR1 and CDR2 are LNHDA and SQIVND (reference sequence). The DNA of the CDR3 is TGTGCCAGTAGTGATACCGGGACAGGGCCAGCCTACGAGCAGTACTTC. It encodes CASSDTGTGPAYEQYF.

The chain has TRBV6-2 or TRBV6-3 and TRBJ2-2; perhaps TRBD1 as D (6 bases). Germline CDR1 reads MNHEY; CDR2 reads SVGEGT. The V end lost 0 bases, the J end lost 10 bases, and 9 bases lay between the germline ends. CDR3 length: 13 amino acids. CDR3 amino acids: CASSYSDRKELFF. In DNA form, the CDR3 reads TGTGCCAGCAGTTACTCAGACAGGAAGGAGCTGTTTTTT.

This chain joins TRBV7-9 and TRBJ2-7; no definite D call. CDR3 length: 11 amino acids. Germline CDR1 is SEHNR and CDR2 is FQNEAQ (reference sequence). The V end lost 1 base, the J end lost 6 bases, and 4 bases lay between the germline ends. CDR3 residues: CASSLDSEQYF. CDR3 nucleotides: TGTGCCAGCAGCTTAGACTCCGAGCAGTACTTC.

The V and J genes are TRBV19 and TRBJ2-7; TRBD2 matches at 9 bases. Unmatched junction bases numbered 13, after V lost 2 bases and J lost 5 bases. The germline V gene has CDR1 LNHDA and CDR2 SQIVND (reference sequence). The CDR3 contains 17 residues. This CDR3 is CASSIRTSVSMVDEQYF. CDR3 nucleotides: TGTGCCAGTAGTATAAGGACTAGCGTTAGCATGGTCGACGAGCAGTACTTC. The full variable domain, its missing parts supplied by reference TRBV19 and TRBJ2-7, is DGGITQSPKYLFRKEGQNVTLSCEQNLNHDAMYWYRQDPGQGLRLIYYSQIVNDFQKGDIAEGYSVSREKKESFPLTVTSAQKNPTAFYLCASSIRTSVSMVDEQYFGPGTRLTVT.

The sample holds a few counts of this clone. Written as DNA, the CDR3 is TGTGCCAGTAGTAGACTAGCGGAAGGAGAGACCCAGTACTTC. This translates into CASSRLAEGETQYF. The chain recombines TRBV19 with TRBJ2-5; 9 bases are shared with TRBD2. The CDR3 has 14 residues. From germline, CDR1 is LNHDA and CDR2 SQIVND (reference sequence). Trimming at V came to 4 bases and at J to 4 bases, leaving 4 bases not matched to a gene.

The chain uses TRBV3-1 (or the pseudogene TRBV3-2) and TRBJ1-6, with D hard to call. CDR3 length equals 14 residues. Germline V gene lookup returns CDR1 LGHDT and CDR2 YNNKEL (reference sequence). Trimming cost V 4 bases and J 5 bases, with 9 bases left between them. CDR3 sequence (DNA): TGTGCCAGCAGCCCTGACACAAATAATTCACCCCTCCACTTT. Amino acids: CASSPDTNNSPLHF.

This clone was seen only once. This chain links TRBV5-1 with TRBJ2-2; a possible D gene is TRBD1 (6 bases). V dropped 6 bases and J dropped 7 bases, with 22 bases sitting between them. This CDR3 has 16 amino acids. The germline V gene encodes CDR1 SGHRS and CDR2 YFSETQ. CDR3 nucleotides: TGCGCCAGCACCCCTCAACAGGGTTGGAAGGGCGGGGAGCTGTTTTTT. Translated, it gives CASTPQQGWKGGELFF.

CDR3 DNA sequence: TGTGCCAGTAGTATGGTTCAGGGCATTAACACCGGGGAGCTGTTTTTT. Protein product: CASSMVQGINTGELFF. V is TRBV19 and J is TRBJ2-2; TRBD1 might be the D (5 bases). Per the germline V gene, CDR1 is LNHDA and CDR2 is SQIVND (reference sequence). This CDR3 is built from 16 residues. Trimming shortened V by 3 bases and J by 2 bases, and 13 bases separated the two germline ends.

This clone was observed a few times. This chain connects TRBV9 to TRBJ1-5, with unresolved D. Germline V gives CDR1 SGDLS, CDR2 YYNGEE. V was cut by 2 bases and J by 6 bases, with 9 bases left in between. This CDR3 comprises 13 residues. The CDR3 DNA reads as TGTGCCAGCAGCGTTTATGAGGGTCAGCCCCAGCATTTT. It is translated as CASSVYEGQPQHF.

This rearrangement joins TRBV6-5 to TRBJ1-6, with TRBD1 identical over 8 bases. V lost 2 bases to trimming and J lost 5 bases; unmatched junction nucleotides: 2. This CDR3 contains 15 residues. In germline, CDR1 is MNHEY, CDR2 SVGAGI. The CDR3 protein is CASSYGQGNNSPLHF. In nucleotides, the CDR3 is TGTGCCAGCAGTTACGGACAGGGTAATAATTCACCCCTCCACTTT.

The chain employs TRBV7-9 and TRBJ2-4; D possibly corresponds to TRBD1 (5 bases). Germline loops: CDR1 SEHNR, CDR2 FQNEAQ (reference sequence). V gave up 1 base and J gave up 4 bases, with 11 bases separating them. This CDR3 region has 15 residues. CDR3 DNA: TGTGCCAGCAGCTTAGATGGGGCAGGGAAAAACATTCAGTACTTC. It yields the protein CASSLDGAGKNIQYF.

The chain links TRBV7-8 to TRBJ2-1; weak D call: TRBD1 (5 bases). Germline assignment: CDR1 SGHVS and CDR2 FQNEAQ. CDR3 length: 16 residues. Trimming took off 5 bases at V and 0 bases at J, with 14 bases between the two ends. This chain's CDR3 is CASSGRQRGSYNEQFF. The CDR3 DNA follows: TGTGCCAGCAGCGGCCGACAGCGAGGCTCCTACAATGAGCAGTTCTTC.